These 18 T cell receptor beta chains came from one sample sequenced in a study of cytomegalovirus exposure and HLA in healthy donors. The PCR ran on 60 Vbeta and 13 Jbeta primers. Libraries were prepared by immunoSEQ multiplex PCR; TCRdb keeps only in-frame clonotypes and omits some of them. The sample carries roughly 200,000 clones, 79% recorded once. The sequenced sample consisted of PBMCs. These receptors all stem from a woman aged 40-49 years in good health and CMV-seronegative.

This rearrangement joins TRBV7-9 to TRBJ1-2; 9 nucleotides match TRBD1. This CDR3 is built from 14 residues. Germline values: CDR1 SEHNR, CDR2 FQNEAQ (reference sequence). V shed 3 bases, J shed 6 bases, and the junction held 5 bases outside the gene matches. CDR3 region: CASSLGDRVDGYTF. DNA of the CDR3: TGTGCCAGCAGCTTGGGGGACAGGGTAGATGGCTACACCTTC.

The chain combines TRBV5-4 with TRBJ2-2, with a weak D call TRBD2 (6 bases). Trimming took off 4 bases at V and 1 base at J, with 14 bases between the two ends. The CDR3 contains 16 residues. The germline CDR1 and CDR2 sequences are SGHNT and YYREEE (reference sequence). In DNA form, the CDR3 reads TGTGCCAGCAGCCCCGGGACTCTTCGGAACACCGGGGAGCTGTTTTTT. As protein: CASSPGTLRNTGELFF.

V usage is TRBV14 and J usage is TRBJ2-3, with no clear D. The V end lost 3 bases, the J end lost 2 bases, and 6 bases lay between the germline ends. Germline V gene lookup returns CDR1 SGHDN and CDR2 FVKESK. There are 13 residues in the CDR3. CDR3 DNA sequence: TGTGCCAGCAGCCAGCTAAACACAGATACGCAGTATTTT. It translates to CASSQLNTDTQYF.

The gene calls are TRBV5-1 and TRBJ1-2; a possible D gene is TRBD1 (5 bases). Germline V CDR1 and CDR2: SGHRS, YFSETQ. Trimming removed 0 bases at V and 3 bases at J, with 15 bases between. The CDR3 has 16 residues. In nucleotides, the CDR3 is TGCGCCAGCAGCTTGGCCGTAGGGGCTATGGACTATGGCTACACCTTC. This encodes CASSLAVGAMDYGYTF.

The chain is built from TRBV7-2 and TRBJ2-3; a weak D match, TRBD2 (6 bases). V was pared by 4 bases and J by 8 bases, with 19 bases between. CDR1 is SGHTA and CDR2 is FQGNSA in the germline V gene. The CDR3 sequence is 15 residues long. The DNA for the CDR3 is TGTGCCAGCAGCTCGGCGGGAATTTTTCTCGGTACGCAGTATTTT. It is translated as CASSSAGIFLGTQYF.

The gene calls are TRBV25-1 and TRBJ2-1, with a tentative D call TRBD1 (5 bases). The CDR3 has 14 residues. Germline CDR1 MGHDK, CDR2 SYGVNS. V dropped 2 bases and J dropped 10 bases, with 15 bases sitting between them. This chain's CDR3 is CASSEAPGKGEQFF. Here the CDR3 DNA reads TGTGCCAGCAGTGAAGCCCCCGGAAAGGGGGAGCAGTTCTTC.

The gene calls are TRBV30 and TRBJ1-2; 7 nucleotides align to TRBD1. In germline, CDR1 is GTSNPN, CDR2 SVGIG (reference sequence). The CDR3 contains 12 residues. J gave up 6 bases and V 5 bases, and 6 bases lay outside the gene matches. The CDR3 here is CAWVQGIHGYTF. CDR3 bases: TGTGCCTGGGTACAGGGGATCCATGGCTACACCTTC.

This clone was seen only a few times. J is TRBJ1-1 and V is TRBV6-5; D is undetermined. CDR3 length equals 12 residues. V lost 8 bases to trimming and J lost 2 bases, with 9 bases between them. CDR1 MNHEY and CDR2 SVGAGI come from the germline V gene. CDR3 amino acids: CASSGSNTEAFF. CDR3 sequence (DNA): TGTGCCAGCTCCGGGAGTAACACTGAAGCTTTCTTT.

The CDR3 nucleotides are TGTGCCAGCAGCTCAGCGCGGACGCGGGACCCAACCCTAAGCTCCTACAATGAGCAGTTCTTC. Translated: CASSSARTRDPTLSSYNEQFF. This rearrangement joins TRBV7-2 to TRBJ2-1; tentative D call: TRBD2 (6 bases). CDR1 is SGHTA, CDR2 FQGNSA, per germline. The CDR3 sequence is 21 residues long. V was shortened by 4 bases and J by 0 bases, with 28 bases between the two germline ends.

This rearrangement joins TRBV5-1 to TRBJ1-1; D is possibly TRBD1 (6 bases). The ends were cut back, 1 base at V and 0 bases at J, with 16 bases in the middle. The germline gives CDR1 SGHRS, CDR2 YFSETQ. This CDR3 spans 17 amino acids. The CDR3 sequence: CASSLIPGEGMNTEAFF. CDR3 coding DNA: TGCGCCAGCAGCTTGATTCCAGGGGAGGGGATGAACACTGAAGCTTTCTTT.

The gene calls are TRBV7-8 and TRBJ2-1, with D perhaps matching TRBD1 (5 bases). The length of the CDR3 is 16 residues. The V gene lost 5 bases and the J gene lost 6 bases, with 20 bases spanning the gap. Germline V CDR1 and CDR2: SGHVS, FQNEAQ. The CDR3 loop is CASSPFGQGFFNEQFF. CDR3 in DNA: TGTGCCAGCAGCCCATTTGGACAAGGATTTTTCAATGAGCAGTTCTTC.

The rearrangement links TRBV2 to TRBJ1-4; 9 positions agree with TRBD1. The CDR3 totals 18 residues. CDR1 and CDR2 from the germline V gene are SNHLY and FYNNEI. The J segment lost 8 bases and the V segment lost 7 bases, leaving 20 bases of the junction unmatched. CDR3 bases: TGTGCCAGCAAGAAGGGGGACAGGGTCTCTATCCGAGGCGAAAAACTGTTTTTT. This codes for CASKKGDRVSIRGEKLFF.

The V call is TRBV6-1, the J call TRBJ1-6; 9 positions agree with TRBD1. Trimming at V came to 4 bases and at J to 5 bases, leaving 3 bases not matched to a gene. Germline V CDR1 and CDR2: MNHNS, SASEGT. The CDR3 contains 15 residues. In nucleotides, the CDR3 is TGTGCCAGCAGTGGTGGGACAGGGAATAATTCACCCCTCCACTTT. Translation: CASSGGTGNNSPLHF.

This clone was seen more than once but under ten times. The chain is built from TRBV6-6 and TRBJ1-4; possibly TRBD1 for D (5 bases). The CDR3 contains 14 residues. The germline V gene encodes CDR1 MNHNY and CDR2 SVGAGI (reference sequence). V was clipped by 2 bases and J by 5 bases, with 9 bases between them. CDR3 nucleotides: TGTGCCAGCAGTTACGACAGCCAGAATGAAAAACTGTTTTTT. Translated: CASSYDSQNEKLFF.

The chain uses TRBV9 and TRBJ2-1; TRBD2 agrees at 8 bases. Germline CDR1 is SGDLS and CDR2 is YYNGEE. V dropped 0 bases and J dropped 9; count of bases not matched to a gene: 8. The CDR3 is 15 amino acids. CDR3 protein: CASSVGLAGPSEQFF. DNA for the CDR3: TGTGCCAGCAGCGTAGGTCTAGCGGGCCCCAGTGAGCAGTTCTTC.

V gene TRBV2 combines with J gene TRBJ1-1; perhaps TRBD1 as D (5 bases). The V gene's germline CDR1 is SNHLY and CDR2 FYNNEI. The CDR3 length is 15 residues. Trimming stripped 4 bases from V and 3 bases from J, with 15 bases between. The CDR3, as DNA: TGTGCCAGCAGTGGGCTGGGGGGAGGGGACACTGAAGCTTTCTTT. Residues: CASSGLGGGDTEAFF.

This clone has just a few counts. This chain uses TRBV12-5 with TRBJ1-5; TRBD1 might be the D (6 bases). CDR1 LGHNT and CDR2 FRNRAP come from the germline V gene. The CDR3 spans 14 residues. Trimming left V 6 bases short and J 1 base short, with 10 bases between. The CDR3 here is CASGNRESNQPQHF. The CDR3 DNA follows: TGTGCTAGTGGGAACAGGGAGAGCAATCAGCCCCAGCATTTT.

This clone was counted between two and nine times. The chain carries TRBV4-1 and TRBJ1-1; tentative D call: TRBD1 (5 bases). This CDR3 is 14 amino acids long. Trimming removed 3 bases at V and 1 base at J, with 9 bases between. CDR1 is MGHRA and CDR2 is YSYEKL in the germline V gene. CDR3 coding DNA: TGCGCCAGCAGCCACCCCGGGGGGAACACTGAAGCTTTCTTT. Protein: CASSHPGGNTEAFF.